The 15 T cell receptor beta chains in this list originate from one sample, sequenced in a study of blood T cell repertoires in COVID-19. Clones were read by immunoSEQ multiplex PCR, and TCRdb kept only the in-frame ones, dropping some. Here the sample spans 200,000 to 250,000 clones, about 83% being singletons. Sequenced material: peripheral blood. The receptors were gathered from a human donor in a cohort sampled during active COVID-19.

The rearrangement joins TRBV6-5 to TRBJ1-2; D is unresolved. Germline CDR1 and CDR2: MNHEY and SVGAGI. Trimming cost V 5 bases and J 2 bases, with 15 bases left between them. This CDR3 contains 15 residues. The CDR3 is CASSRRASRNYGYTF. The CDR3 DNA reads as TGTGCCAGCAGTAGGCGGGCTTCCCGAAACTATGGCTACACCTTC.

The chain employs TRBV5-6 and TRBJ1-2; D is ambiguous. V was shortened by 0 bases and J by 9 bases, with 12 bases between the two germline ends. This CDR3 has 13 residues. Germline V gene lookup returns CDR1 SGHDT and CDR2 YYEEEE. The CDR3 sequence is CASSLGGTPRYTF. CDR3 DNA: TGTGCCAGCAGCTTGGGCGGAACACCCCGCTACACCTTC.

DNA of the CDR3: TGTGCCACCAGCAGGGGGGGGACAGGGGGTACAGATACGCAGTATTTT. Its translation is CATSRGGTGGTDTQYF. This chain links TRBV15 with TRBJ2-3, with 11 bases that match TRBD1. The CDR3 spans 16 residues. Germline CDR1 LNHNV, CDR2 YYDKDF (reference sequence). The V segment lost 3 bases and the J segment 3 bases; nucleotides outside the gene matches: 5.

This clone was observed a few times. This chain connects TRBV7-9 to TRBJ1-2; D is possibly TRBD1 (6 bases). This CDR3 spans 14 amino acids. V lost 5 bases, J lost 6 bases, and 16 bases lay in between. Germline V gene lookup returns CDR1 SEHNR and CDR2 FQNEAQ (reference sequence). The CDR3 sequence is CASSPSARGDGYTF. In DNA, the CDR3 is TGTGCCAGCAGCCCTTCCGCCAGGGGAGATGGCTACACCTTC.

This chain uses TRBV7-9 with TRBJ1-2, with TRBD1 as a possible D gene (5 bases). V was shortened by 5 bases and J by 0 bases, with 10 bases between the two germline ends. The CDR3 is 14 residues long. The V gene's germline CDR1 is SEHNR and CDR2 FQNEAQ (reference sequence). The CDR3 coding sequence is TGTGCCAGCAGCAAGGGACTGACTAACTATGGCTACACCTTC. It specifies CASSKGLTNYGYTF.

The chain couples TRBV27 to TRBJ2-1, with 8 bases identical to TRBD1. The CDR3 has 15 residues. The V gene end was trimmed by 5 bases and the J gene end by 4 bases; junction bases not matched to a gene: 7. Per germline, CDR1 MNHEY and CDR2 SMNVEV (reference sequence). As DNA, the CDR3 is TGTGCCAGCAGTCCCCGGACAGGGTCGTACAATGAGCAGTTCTTC. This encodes CASSPRTGSYNEQFF.

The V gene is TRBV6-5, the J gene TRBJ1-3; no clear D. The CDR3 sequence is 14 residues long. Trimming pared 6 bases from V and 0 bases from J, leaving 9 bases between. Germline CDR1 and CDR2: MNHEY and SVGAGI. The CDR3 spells CASRRLDSGNTIYF. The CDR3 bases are TGTGCCAGCAGGCGACTAGACTCTGGAAACACCATATATTTT.

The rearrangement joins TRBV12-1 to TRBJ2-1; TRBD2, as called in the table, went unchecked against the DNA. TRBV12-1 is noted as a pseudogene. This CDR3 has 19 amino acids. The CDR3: CASTTFTGTSGGAGNEQFF. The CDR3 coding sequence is TGTGCCAGCACCACATTCACCGGGACTAGCGGGGGGGCCGGCAATGAGCAGTTCTTC.

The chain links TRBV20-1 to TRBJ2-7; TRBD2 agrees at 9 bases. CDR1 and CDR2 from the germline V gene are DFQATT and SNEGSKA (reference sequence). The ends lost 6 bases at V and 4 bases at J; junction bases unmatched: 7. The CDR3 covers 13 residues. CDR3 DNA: TGCAGTGCCAGTAGCGGGAGATTTTACGAGCAGTACTTC. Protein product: CSASSGRFYEQYF.

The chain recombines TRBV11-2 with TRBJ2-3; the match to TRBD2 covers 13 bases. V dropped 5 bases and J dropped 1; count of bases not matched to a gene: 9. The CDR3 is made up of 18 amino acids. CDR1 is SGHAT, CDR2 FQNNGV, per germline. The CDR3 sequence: CASSPGLAGVGGTDTQYF. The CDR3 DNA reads TGTGCCAGCAGCCCCGGACTAGCGGGAGTCGGGGGCACAGATACGCAGTATTTT. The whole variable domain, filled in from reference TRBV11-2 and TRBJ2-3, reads EAGVAQSPRYKIIEKRQSVAFWCNPISGHATLYWYQQILGQGPKLLIQFQNNGVVDDSQLPKDRFSAERLKGVDSTLKIQPAKLEDSAVYLCASSPGLAGVGGTDTQYFGPGTRLTVL.

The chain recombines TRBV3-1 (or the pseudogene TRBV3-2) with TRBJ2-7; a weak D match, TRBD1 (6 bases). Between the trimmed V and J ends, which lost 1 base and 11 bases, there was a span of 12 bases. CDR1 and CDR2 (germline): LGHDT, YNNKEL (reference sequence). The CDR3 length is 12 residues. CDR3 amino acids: CASSQVQGIEYF. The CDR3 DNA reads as TGTGCCAGCAGCCAAGTCCAGGGGATAGAGTACTTC.

The CDR3, as DNA: TGTGCCAGCAGCTTCCGGGACAGGGCTGTTAAGGACATTCAGTACTTC. Translated: CASSFRDRAVKDIQYF. The genes are TRBV11-2 and TRBJ2-4; TRBD1 agrees at 9 bases. The CDR3 length is 16 residues. V gave up 3 bases and J gave up 8 bases; unmatched junction bases: 11. The germline gives CDR1 SGHAT, CDR2 FQNNGV.

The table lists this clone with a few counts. The CDR3 DNA reads as TGCGCCAGCAGCTTGGTACGATCGGGAACCGGGGAGCTGTTTTTT. Translation gives CASSLVRSGTGELFF. This chain uses TRBV5-1 with TRBJ2-2, with D perhaps TRBD2 (5 bases). The CDR3 has 15 amino acids. From germline, CDR1 is SGHRS and CDR2 YFSETQ. Trimming removed 0 bases at V and 5 bases at J, with 11 bases between.

The DNA of the CDR3 is TGTGCCAGCAGCCAGGGGGACAGGTCGGGCTACACCTTC. Translation: CASSQGDRSGYTF. The chain has TRBV3-1 (or the pseudogene TRBV3-2) and TRBJ1-2, with TRBD1 matching over 8 bases. Germline-derived CDR1 and CDR2 are LGHDT and YNNKEL (reference sequence). J lost 8 bases, V lost 3 bases, and 5 bases had no gene match. The CDR3 has 13 residues.

This CDR3 reads CASRRTTGANYGYTF. The CDR3 nucleotides are TGTGCCAGCAGACGGACGACAGGGGCTAACTATGGCTACACCTTC. V gene TRBV2 combines with J gene TRBJ1-2, with 8 positions matching TRBD1. Germline V CDR1 and CDR2: SNHLY, FYNNEI. The CDR3 loop spans 15 amino acids. V dropped 6 bases and J dropped 0; count of bases not matched to a gene: 6.